The sequence of this T cell receptor (beta chain) was determined in a study of blood T cell repertoires in COVID-19. Across the whole study: Material from acute and convalescent COVID-19 was sourced from the United States, Italy and Spain. In each case, the material was cDNA or gDNA derived from T cells, B-cell-depleted T cells, or PBMCs.

Study processing details: How many nucleated cells were present was estimated from reference gene primer amplification. The assay was immunoSEQ multiplex PCR, and TCRdb's table has in-frame clones only and misses some. V, J and clone size are those of that table, while D and trimming were read from the DNA. The table includes 200,000 or so clones, roughly four fifths detected once. Trimming took 1 base from V and 2 from J, leaving 15 bases between them. The CDR3 length is 16 residues. Germline values: CDR1 SGHVS, CDR2 FQNEAQ. The specimen sequenced was peripheral blood. The clonotype comes from a young man with active or convalescent COVID-19. The rearrangement uses TRBV7-8 and TRBJ2-7; D uncertain. The CDR3 reads CASSLEPGDVPYEQYF. Written as DNA, the CDR3 is TGTGCCAGCAGCTTAGAACCAGGTGACGTCCCCTACGAGCAGTACTTC.